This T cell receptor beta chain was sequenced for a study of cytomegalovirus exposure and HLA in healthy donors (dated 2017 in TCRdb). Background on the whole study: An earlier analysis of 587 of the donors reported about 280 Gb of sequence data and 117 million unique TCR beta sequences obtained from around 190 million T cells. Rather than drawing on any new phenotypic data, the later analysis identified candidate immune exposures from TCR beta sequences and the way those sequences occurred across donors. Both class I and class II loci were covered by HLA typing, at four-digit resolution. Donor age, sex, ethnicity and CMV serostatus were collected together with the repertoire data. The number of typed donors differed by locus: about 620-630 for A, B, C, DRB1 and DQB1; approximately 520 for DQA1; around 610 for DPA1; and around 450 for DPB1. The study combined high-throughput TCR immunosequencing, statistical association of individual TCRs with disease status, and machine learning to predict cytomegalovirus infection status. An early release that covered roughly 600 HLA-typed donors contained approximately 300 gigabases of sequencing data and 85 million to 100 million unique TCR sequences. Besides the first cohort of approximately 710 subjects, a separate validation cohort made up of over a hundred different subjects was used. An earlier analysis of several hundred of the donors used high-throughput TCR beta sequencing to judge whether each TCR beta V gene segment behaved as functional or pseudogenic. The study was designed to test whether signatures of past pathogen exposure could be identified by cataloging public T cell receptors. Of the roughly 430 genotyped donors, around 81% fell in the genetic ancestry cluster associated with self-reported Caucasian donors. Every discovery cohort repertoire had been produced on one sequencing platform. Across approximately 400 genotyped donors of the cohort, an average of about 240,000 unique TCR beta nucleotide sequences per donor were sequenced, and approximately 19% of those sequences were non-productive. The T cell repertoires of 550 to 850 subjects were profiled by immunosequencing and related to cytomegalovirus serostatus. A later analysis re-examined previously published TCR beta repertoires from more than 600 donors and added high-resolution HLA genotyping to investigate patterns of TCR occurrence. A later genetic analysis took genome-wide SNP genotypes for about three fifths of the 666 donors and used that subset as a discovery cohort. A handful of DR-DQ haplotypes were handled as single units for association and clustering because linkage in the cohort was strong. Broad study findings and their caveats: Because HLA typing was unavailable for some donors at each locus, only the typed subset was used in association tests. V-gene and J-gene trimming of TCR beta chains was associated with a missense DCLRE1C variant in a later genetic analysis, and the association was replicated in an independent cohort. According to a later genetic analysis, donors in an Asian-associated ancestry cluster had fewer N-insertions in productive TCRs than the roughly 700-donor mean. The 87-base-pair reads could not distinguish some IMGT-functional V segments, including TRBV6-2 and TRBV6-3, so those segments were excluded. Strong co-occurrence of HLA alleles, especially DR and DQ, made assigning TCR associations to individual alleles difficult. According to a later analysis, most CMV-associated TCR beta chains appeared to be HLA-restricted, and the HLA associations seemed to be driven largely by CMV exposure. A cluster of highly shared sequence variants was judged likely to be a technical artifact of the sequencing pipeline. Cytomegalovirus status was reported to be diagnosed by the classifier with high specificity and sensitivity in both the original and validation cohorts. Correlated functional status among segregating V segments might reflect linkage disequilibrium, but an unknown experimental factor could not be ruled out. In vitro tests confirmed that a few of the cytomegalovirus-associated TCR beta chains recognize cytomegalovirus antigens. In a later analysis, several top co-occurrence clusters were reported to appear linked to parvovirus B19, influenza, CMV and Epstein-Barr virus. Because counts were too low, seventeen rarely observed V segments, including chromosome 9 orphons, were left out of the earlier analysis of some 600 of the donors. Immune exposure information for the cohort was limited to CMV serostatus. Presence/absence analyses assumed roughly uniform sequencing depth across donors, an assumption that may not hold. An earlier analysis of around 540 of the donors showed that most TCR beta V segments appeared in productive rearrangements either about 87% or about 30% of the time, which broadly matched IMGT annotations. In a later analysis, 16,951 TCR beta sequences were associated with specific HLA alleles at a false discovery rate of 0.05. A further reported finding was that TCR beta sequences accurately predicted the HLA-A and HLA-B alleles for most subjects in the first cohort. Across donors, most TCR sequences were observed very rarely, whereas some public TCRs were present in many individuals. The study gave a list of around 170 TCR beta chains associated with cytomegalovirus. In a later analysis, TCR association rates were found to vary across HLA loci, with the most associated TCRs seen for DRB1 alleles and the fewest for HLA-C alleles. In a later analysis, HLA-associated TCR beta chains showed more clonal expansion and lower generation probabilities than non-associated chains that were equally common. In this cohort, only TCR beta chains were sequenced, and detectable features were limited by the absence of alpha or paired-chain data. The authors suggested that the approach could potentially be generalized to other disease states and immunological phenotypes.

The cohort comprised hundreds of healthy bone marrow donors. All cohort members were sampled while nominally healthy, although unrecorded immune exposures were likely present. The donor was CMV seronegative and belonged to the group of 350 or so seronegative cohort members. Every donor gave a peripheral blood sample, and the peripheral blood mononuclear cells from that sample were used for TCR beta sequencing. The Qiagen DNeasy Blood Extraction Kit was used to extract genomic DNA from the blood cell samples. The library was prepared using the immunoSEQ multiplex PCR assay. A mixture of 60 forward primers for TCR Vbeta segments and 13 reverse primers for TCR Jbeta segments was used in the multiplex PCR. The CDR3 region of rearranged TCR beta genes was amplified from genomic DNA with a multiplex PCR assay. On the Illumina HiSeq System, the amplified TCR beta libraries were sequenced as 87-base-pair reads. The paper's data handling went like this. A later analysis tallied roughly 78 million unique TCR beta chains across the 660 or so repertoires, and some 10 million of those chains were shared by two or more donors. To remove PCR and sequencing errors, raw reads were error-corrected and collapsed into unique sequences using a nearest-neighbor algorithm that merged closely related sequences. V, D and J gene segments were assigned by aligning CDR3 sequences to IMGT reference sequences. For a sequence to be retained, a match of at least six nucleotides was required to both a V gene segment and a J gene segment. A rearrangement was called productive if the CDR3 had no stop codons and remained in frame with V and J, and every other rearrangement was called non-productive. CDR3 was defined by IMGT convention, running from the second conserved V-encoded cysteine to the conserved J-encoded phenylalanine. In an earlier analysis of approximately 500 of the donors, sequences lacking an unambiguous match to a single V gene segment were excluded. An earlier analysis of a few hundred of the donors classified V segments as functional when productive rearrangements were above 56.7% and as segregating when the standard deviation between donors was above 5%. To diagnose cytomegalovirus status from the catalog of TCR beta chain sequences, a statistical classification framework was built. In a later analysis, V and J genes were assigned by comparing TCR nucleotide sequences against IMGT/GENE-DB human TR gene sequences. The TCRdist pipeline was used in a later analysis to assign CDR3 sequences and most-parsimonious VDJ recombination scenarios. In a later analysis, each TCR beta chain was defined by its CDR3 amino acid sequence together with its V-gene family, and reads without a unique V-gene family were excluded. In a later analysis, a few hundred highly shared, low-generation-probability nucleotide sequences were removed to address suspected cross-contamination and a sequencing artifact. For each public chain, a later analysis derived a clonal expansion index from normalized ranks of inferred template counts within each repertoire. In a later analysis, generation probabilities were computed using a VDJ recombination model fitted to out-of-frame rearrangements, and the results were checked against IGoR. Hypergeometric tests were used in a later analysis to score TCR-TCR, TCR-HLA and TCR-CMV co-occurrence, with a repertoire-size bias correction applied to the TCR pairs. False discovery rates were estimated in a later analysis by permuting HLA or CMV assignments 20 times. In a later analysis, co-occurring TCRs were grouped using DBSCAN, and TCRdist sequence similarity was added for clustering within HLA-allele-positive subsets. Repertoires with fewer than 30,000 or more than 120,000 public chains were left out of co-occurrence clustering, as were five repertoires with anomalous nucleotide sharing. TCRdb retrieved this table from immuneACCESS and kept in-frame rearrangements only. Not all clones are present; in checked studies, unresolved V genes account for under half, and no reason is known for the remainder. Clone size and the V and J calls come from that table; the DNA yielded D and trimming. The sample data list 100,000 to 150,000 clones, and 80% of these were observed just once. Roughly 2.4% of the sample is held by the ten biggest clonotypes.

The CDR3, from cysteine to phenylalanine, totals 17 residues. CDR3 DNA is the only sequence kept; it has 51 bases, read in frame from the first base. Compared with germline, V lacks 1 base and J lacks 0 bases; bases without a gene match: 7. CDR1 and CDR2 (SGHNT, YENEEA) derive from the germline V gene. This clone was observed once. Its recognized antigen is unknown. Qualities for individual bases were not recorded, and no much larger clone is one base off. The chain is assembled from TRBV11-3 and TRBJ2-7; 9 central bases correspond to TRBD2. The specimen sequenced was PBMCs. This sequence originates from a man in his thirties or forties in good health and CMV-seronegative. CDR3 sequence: CASSLVGLGLASYEQYF. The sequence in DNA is TGTGCCAGCAGCTTAGTGGGCCTGGGACTAGCCTCCTACGAGCAGTACTTC.